This T cell receptor beta chain came from a study of T-cell reconstitution after alpha-beta-depleted transplantation in children. CDR1 LGHNA and CDR2 YSLEER come from the germline V gene. The CDR3 is made up of 17 amino acids. Trimming took off 2 bases at V and 3 bases at J, with 16 bases between the two ends. A TCRbeta library incorporating unique molecular identifiers was prepared. One entry per CDR3 protein results from TCRdb running MiXCR on the PCR reads. The sample consists of some 530,000 distinct CDR3 sequences, 9.5% to 15% of them appearing once. The rearrangement links TRBV4-3 to TRBJ2-2, with D perhaps matching TRBD1 or TRBD2 (6 bases each). The TCR sequence derives from a human donor who donated a stem cell graft to a child with combined immunodeficiency. The input for sequencing was PBMCs from the stem cell graft donor, taken from the stem cell graft. The DNA of the CDR3 is TGCGCCAGCAGCCAACGAATGGGGGGCGCGGACACCGGGGAGCTGTTTTTT. Translation: CASSQRMGGADTGELFF.